Reported below is one T cell receptor (beta chain). Its matching antigen is unknown. The CDR3 goes on 3 residues after the read ends, and that part is filled in from the germline J gene. This sample was included in a study of T cells in women clearing cervical HPV infection. About the research overall: Donors had HPV16-related CIN3 or worse; 2 had invasive cancer. Study-wide results and caveats: Unknown T-cell numbers per sample may underlie the richness differences.

Data came from immunoSEQ multiplex PCR; TCRdb stores just in-frame clones and leaves some out. Recorded for this sample: approximately 31,000 clones. The ends lost 1 base at V and 0 bases at J; junction bases unmatched: 12. Germline CDR1 SGHDN, CDR2 FVKESK. The CDR3 sequence is 19 residues long. The chain combines TRBV14 with TRBJ1-3; 7 bases fit TRBD1. Sequences were obtained from blood buffy coat. The sequence was obtained from a woman aged 18 to 75 with a cervical HPV16 infection that either progressed to CIN3+ or cleared (not recorded which). Partial CDR3 DNA: TGTGCCAGCAGCCAAGGGACTCCGGGGGACAGAAGCTCTGGAAACACC. Its protein product is CASSQGTPGDRSSGNT. The CDR3 reads in full as CASSQGTPGDRSSGNTIYF.